This TCR beta chain was sequenced for a study of T cell repertoires in cytomegalovirus infection. In the study overall: In public TCR beta signatures, there were indications of both CMV infection and matching HLA type.

TCRdb independently ran MiXCR on the reads; one entry per CDR3 protein. The sample carries some 300,000 distinct CDR3 sequences, roughly a tenth recorded once. This clonotype was counted ten times or more. Trimming cost V 6 bases and J 7 bases; bases outside gene matches: 10. This CDR3 region has 14 residues. Specimen: PBMCs. The source of this sequence is a human donor in good health (CMV status not recorded). Some clones in this sample may be carry-over from other donors' samples. J is TRBJ1-2 and V is TRBV12-3 or TRBV12-4; 8 bases map to TRBD1. This chain's CDR3 is CASRRTGQGSGYTF. In DNA form, the CDR3 reads TGTGCCAGCAGAAGAACTGGACAGGGTAGTGGCTACACCTTC.